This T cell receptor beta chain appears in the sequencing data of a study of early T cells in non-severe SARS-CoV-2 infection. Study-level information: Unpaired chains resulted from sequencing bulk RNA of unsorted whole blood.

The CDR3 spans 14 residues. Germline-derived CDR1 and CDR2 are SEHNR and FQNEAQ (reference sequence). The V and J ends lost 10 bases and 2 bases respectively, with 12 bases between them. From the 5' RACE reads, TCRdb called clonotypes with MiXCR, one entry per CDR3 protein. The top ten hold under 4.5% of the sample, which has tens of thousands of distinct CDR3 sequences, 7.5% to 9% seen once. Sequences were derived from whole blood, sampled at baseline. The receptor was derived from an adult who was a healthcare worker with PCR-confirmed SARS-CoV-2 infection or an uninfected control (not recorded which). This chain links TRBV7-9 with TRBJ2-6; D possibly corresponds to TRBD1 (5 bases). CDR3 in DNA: TGTGCCACGGACAAAGGGACTGGGGCCAACGTCCTGACTTTC. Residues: CATDKGTGANVLTF.